This T cell receptor beta chain is from a study of early T cells in non-severe SARS-CoV-2 infection. Individual cDNA molecules were tagged with unique molecular identifiers, the study reported. TCRdb used MiXCR to reprocess the 5' RACE reads, holding one entry per CDR3 protein. This sample yields under 60,000 distinct CDR3 sequences, of which over 7.5% are seen a single time; roughly a tenth belongs to the top ten. This clonotype was picked up many times. This CDR3 spans 14 amino acids. Germline values: CDR1 LGHNT, CDR2 FRNRAP. V was pared by 1 base and J by 3 bases, with 9 bases between. The clonotype originates from an adult who was a healthcare worker with PCR-confirmed SARS-CoV-2 infection or an uninfected control (not recorded which). Sequences were obtained from whole blood. The chain uses TRBV12-5 and TRBJ1-1, with D uncertain. CDR3 residues: CASGLASWDTEAFF. CDR3 bases: TGTGCTAGTGGTTTGGCCTCCTGGGACACTGAAGCTTTCTTT.